The 9 T cell receptor beta chains below were found in one sample sequenced in a study of chemoradiotherapy in HPV16-positive cancers. The assay was immunoSEQ multiplex PCR, and TCRdb's table has in-frame clones only and misses some. Of around 68,000 clones listed, roughly 86% are singletons. Sequencing used blood, obtained from a patient who underwent chemoradiotherapy. These receptors were obtained from a human donor with HPV-associated anogenital cancer.

The V gene is TRBV18, the J gene TRBJ2-7; D ambiguous. CDR1 is KGHSH, CDR2 LQKENI, per germline. V was clipped by 2 bases and J by 4 bases, with 12 bases between them. The CDR3 loop spans 14 amino acids. CDR3: CASSPEGSVYEQYF. The CDR3 DNA is TGTGCCAGCTCACCAGAAGGGTCGGTGTACGAGCAGTACTTC.

The rearrangement links TRBV6-1 to TRBJ1-5, with D perhaps matching TRBD1 (5 bases). Trimming cost V 5 bases and J 4 bases, with 12 bases left between them. Per germline, CDR1 MNHNS and CDR2 SASEGT. This CDR3 comprises 14 residues. The CDR3 loop is CASSLSGLNQPQHF. CDR3 DNA: TGTGCCAGCAGTCTCTCGGGGCTGAATCAGCCCCAGCATTTT.

The rearrangement uses TRBV18 and TRBJ2-7; 8 bases match TRBD1. CDR3 length: 15 residues. Germline loops: CDR1 KGHSH, CDR2 LQKENI. The J segment lost 3 bases and the V segment lost 4 bases, leaving 8 bases of the junction unmatched. The CDR3 spells CASSHPGQGVYEQYF. In DNA form, the CDR3 reads TGTGCCAGCTCACACCCAGGACAGGGCGTCTACGAGCAGTACTTC.

The V and J genes are TRBV7-6 and TRBJ2-7, with a tentative D call TRBD2 (5 bases). CDR1 SGHVS and CDR2 FNYEAQ come from the germline V gene. V lost 0 bases to trimming and J lost 1 base, with 16 bases between them. The CDR3 spans 17 residues. This CDR3 reads CASSLALAVGGSYEQYF. The CDR3 bases are TGTGCCAGCAGCTTAGCGCTAGCAGTCGGAGGTTCCTACGAGCAGTACTTC.

The chain is built from TRBV19 and TRBJ1-2; a weak D match, TRBD1 (6 bases). Trimming cost V 5 bases and J 4 bases, with 11 bases left between them. CDR1 and CDR2 from the germline V gene are LNHDA and SQIVND (reference sequence). This CDR3 comprises 13 residues. The CDR3 is CASSARGGYGYTF. CDR3 bases: TGTGCCAGTAGTGCCAGGGGCGGCTATGGCTACACCTTC.

The chain carries TRBV7-2 and TRBJ2-7, with D unclear. There are 14 residues in the CDR3. V lost 1 base, J lost 0 bases, and 7 bases lay in between. The germline CDR1 and CDR2 sequences are SGHTA and FQGNSA. The CDR3 reads CASSLDLSSYEQYF. The DNA for the CDR3 is TGTGCCAGCAGCTTAGATCTAAGCTCCTACGAGCAGTACTTC. Variable domain in full (rest from reference TRBV7-2 and TRBJ2-7): GAGVSQSPSNKVTEKGKDVELRCDPISGHTALYWYRQSLGQGLEFLIYFQGNSAPDKSGLPSDRFSAERTGGSVSTLTIQRTQQEDSAVYLCASSLDLSSYEQYFGPGTRLTVT.

V usage is TRBV2 and J usage is TRBJ2-1; D remains unclear. CDR1 and CDR2 (germline): SNHLY, FYNNEI. V dropped 6 bases and J dropped 0 bases, with 9 bases sitting between them. The CDR3 is 14 amino acids. The CDR3 spells CASSDFRSYNEQFF. As DNA, the CDR3 is TGTGCCAGCAGCGACTTTCGCTCCTACAATGAGCAGTTCTTC.

This clone was seen only once. This chain connects TRBV27 to TRBJ1-5; D gene ambiguous. CDR1 and CDR2 from the germline V gene are MNHEY and SMNVEV (reference sequence). The CDR3 runs 13 residues. V was clipped by 0 bases and J by 12 bases, with 12 bases between them. The CDR3 nucleotides are TGTGCCAGCAGTTTATCGATCGGGGAGAACCAGCATTTT. This translates into CASSLSIGENQHF.

The gene calls are TRBV6-1 and TRBJ2-4; D remains unclear. CDR3 length equals 13 residues. Trimming pared 3 bases from V and 6 bases from J, leaving 9 bases between. The germline CDR1 and CDR2 sequences are MNHNS and SASEGT. The CDR3 protein is CASSEGILNIQYF. CDR3 sequence (DNA): TGTGCCAGCAGTGAGGGGATTCTAAACATTCAGTACTTC.